This T cell receptor (beta chain) was recorded in a study of blood T cell repertoires in COVID-19. Study as a whole: The United States, Italy and Spain were the sources of the acute and convalescent COVID-19 samples.

Original processing methods: Amplified reference gene primers provided the basis for estimating nucleated cell counts. The table came from immunoSEQ multiplex PCR; TCRdb's copy has only in-frame clones and leaves some out. That table gives V, J and clone size, and the DNA gave D and trimming. The sample has about 300,000 clones; 70% to 90% are singletons. Looked up from germline, CDR1 is SEHNR and CDR2 is FQNEAQ (reference sequence). This CDR3 comprises 16 residues. The V end lost 4 bases, the J end lost 3 bases, and 18 bases lay between the germline ends. The chain has TRBV7-9 and TRBJ1-2; TRBD1 might be the D (6 bases). The sequenced material came from PBMCs or T cells enriched from blood (not recorded which). The clonotype was recovered from a man between 25 and 39 years old who had recovered from COVID-19. The CDR3 reads CASSSTHPGGYYGYTF. The DNA of the CDR3 is TGTGCCAGCAGCTCTACCCACCCGGGGGGCTACTATGGCTACACCTTC.